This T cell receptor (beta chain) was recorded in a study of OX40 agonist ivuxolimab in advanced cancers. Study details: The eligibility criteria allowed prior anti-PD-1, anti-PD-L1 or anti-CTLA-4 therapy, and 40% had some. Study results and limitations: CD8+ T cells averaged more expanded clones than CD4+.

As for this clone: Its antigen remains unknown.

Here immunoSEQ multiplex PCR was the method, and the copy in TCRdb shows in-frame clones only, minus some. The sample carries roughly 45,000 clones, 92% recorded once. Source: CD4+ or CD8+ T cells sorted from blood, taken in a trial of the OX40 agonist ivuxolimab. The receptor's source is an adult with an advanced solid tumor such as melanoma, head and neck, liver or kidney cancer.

The CDR3 here is CASSLERNGYTF. CDR3 DNA sequence: TGTGCCAGCAGCTTGGAGCGGAATGGCTACACCTTC. This chain joins TRBV5-4 and TRBJ1-2; D call uncertain. The CDR3 consists of 12 residues. The ends were cut back, 0 bases at V and 6 bases at J, with 6 bases in the middle. The V gene's germline CDR1 is SGHNT and CDR2 YYREEE (reference sequence).